The 5 T cell receptor beta chains below come from one sample, sequenced in a study of blood T cells in healthy people across ages. The authors ran a second PCR of about 7 to 11 cycles using a sample-barcoded 5' primer and a J-beta primer mix. TCRdb reprocessed the 5' RACE reads with MiXCR, giving one entry per CDR3 protein. The table records roughly 1.9 million distinct CDR3 sequences, more than 35% of them present only once. Sequenced input: blood. Receptors originate from a human donor in good health.

Only one count was recorded for this clonotype. CDR3 bases: TGTGCCAGCAGCTTTTTTTTCGACACCTACTATGGCTACACCTTC. This codes for CASSFFFDTYYGYTF. The chain uses TRBV7-9 and TRBJ1-2; D not resolved. V lost 3 bases and J lost 3, with 14 bases in between. CDR1 and CDR2 from the germline V gene are SEHNR and FQNEAQ (reference sequence). The CDR3 runs to 15 residues. The full variable domain, with the rest looked up from reference TRBV7-9 and TRBJ1-2, is DTGVSQNPRHKITKRGQNVTFRCDPISEHNRLYWYRQTLGQGPEFLTYFQNEAQLEKSRLLSDRFSAERPKGSFSTLEIQRTEQGDSAMYLCASSFFFDTYYGYTFGSGTRLTVV.

This chain joins TRBV4-2 and TRBJ2-4, with D possibly being TRBD1 (5 bases). The end of the DNA is better explained by TRBJ2-7, so the J call may be wrong. This CDR3 has 16 amino acids. Germline V gene data show CDR1 as LGHNA and CDR2 as YNFKEQ. DNA of the CDR3: TGTGCCAGCAGCCCAGGTGGGGCCTGGGAAGATTCCGAGCAGTACTTC. Translation gives CASSPGGAWEDSEQYF.

This clonotype was observed at least ten times. The V and J genes are TRBV5-1 and TRBJ2-7; D is perhaps TRBD1 (6 bases). CDR3 size: 12 residues. V was pared by 4 bases and J by 4 bases, with 9 bases between. Looked up from germline, CDR1 is SGHRS and CDR2 is YFSETQ. CDR3: CASSVTGYEQYF. DNA for the CDR3: TGCGCCAGCAGCGTCACAGGGTACGAGCAGTACTTC.

This clonotype has a single count. The chain couples TRBV12-3 or TRBV12-4 to TRBJ2-1; D possibly corresponds to TRBD2 (7 bases). The CDR3 runs 17 residues. The germline V and J ends were trimmed by 6 bases and 2 bases, with 20 bases remaining between them. CDR3 coding DNA: TGTGCCAGCAGCCCTCGAGGGAACGGGGGGCCCTACAATGAGCAGTTCTTC. Translating it yields CASSPRGNGGPYNEQFF.

This chain links TRBV11-1 with TRBJ2-1; 7 nucleotides align to TRBD2. CDR3 length: 14 residues. Germline loops: CDR1 SGHAT, CDR2 FQDESV (reference sequence). Unmatched junction bases numbered 9, after V lost 5 bases and J lost 8 bases. The CDR3, as DNA: TGTGCCAGCAGCCAATTTGGACTAGTCGATGAGCAGTTCTTC. The encoded protein is CASSQFGLVDEQFF.